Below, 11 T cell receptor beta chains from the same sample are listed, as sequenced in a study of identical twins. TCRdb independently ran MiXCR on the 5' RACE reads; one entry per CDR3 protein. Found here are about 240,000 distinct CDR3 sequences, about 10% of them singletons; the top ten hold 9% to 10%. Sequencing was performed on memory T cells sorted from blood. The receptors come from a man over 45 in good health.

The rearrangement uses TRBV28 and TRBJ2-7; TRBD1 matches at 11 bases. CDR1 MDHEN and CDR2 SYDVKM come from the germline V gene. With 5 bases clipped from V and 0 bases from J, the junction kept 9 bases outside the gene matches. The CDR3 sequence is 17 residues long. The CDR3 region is CASSTSGQGASSYEQYF. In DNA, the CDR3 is TGTGCCAGCAGTACCTCCGGACAGGGGGCGAGCTCCTACGAGCAGTACTTC.

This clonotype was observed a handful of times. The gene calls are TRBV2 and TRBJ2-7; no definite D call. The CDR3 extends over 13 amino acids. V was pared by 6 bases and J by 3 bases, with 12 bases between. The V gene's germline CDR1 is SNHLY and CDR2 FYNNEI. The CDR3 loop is CASSAWYGYEQYF. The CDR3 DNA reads TGTGCCAGCAGCGCTTGGTACGGCTACGAGCAGTACTTC.

This CDR3 is CSARDLRGPGSYNEQFF. As DNA, the CDR3 is TGCAGTGCTAGAGATCTTCGGGGGCCGGGCTCCTACAATGAGCAGTTCTTC. This chain uses TRBV20-1 with TRBJ2-1; D tentatively reads TRBD1 or TRBD2 (6 bases each). Looked up from germline, CDR1 is DFQATT and CDR2 is SNEGSKA (reference sequence). The V gene lost 0 bases and the J gene lost 0 bases, with 15 bases spanning the gap. The length of the CDR3 is 17 residues.

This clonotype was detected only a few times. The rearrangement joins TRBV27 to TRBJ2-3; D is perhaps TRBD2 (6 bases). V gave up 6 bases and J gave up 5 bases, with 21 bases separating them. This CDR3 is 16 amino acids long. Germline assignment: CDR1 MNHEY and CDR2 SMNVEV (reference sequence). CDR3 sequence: CASRIRDSIYGDTQYF. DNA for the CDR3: TGTGCCAGCAGGATACGGGACTCTATTTACGGAGATACGCAGTATTTT.

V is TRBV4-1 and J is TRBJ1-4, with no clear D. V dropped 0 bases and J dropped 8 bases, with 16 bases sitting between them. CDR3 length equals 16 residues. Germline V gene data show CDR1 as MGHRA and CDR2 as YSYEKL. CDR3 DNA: TGCGCCAGCAGCCAAGAGGCGGTGGGGATCGGAGAAAAACTGTTTTTT. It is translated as CASSQEAVGIGEKLFF.

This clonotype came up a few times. This CDR3 is CASSYTGQGYSPLHF. The DNA of the CDR3 is TGTGCCAGCAGTTACACTGGACAGGGGTATTCACCCCTCCACTTT. The chain joins TRBV6-5 to TRBJ1-6, with 9 bases that match TRBD1. The CDR3 spans 15 residues. V shed 2 bases and J 8 bases; nucleotides not matched to a gene: 4. The V gene's germline CDR1 is MNHEY and CDR2 SVGAGI.

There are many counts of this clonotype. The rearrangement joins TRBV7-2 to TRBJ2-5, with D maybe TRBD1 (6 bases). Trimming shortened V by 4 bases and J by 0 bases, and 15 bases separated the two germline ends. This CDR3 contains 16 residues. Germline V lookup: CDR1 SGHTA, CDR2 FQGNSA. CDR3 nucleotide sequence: TGTGCCAGCAGCTCACGTGGACAGAGAGACCAAGAGACCCAGTACTTC. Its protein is CASSSRGQRDQETQYF.

CDR3 loop: CSVRSGEKLFF. The CDR3 DNA reads as TGCAGCGTCCGATCGGGCGAAAAACTGTTTTTT. The chain links TRBV29-1 to TRBJ1-4, with unresolved D. Germline V gives CDR1 SQVTM, CDR2 ANQGSEA. The V and J ends lost 6 bases and 8 bases respectively, with 10 bases between them. There are 11 residues in the CDR3.

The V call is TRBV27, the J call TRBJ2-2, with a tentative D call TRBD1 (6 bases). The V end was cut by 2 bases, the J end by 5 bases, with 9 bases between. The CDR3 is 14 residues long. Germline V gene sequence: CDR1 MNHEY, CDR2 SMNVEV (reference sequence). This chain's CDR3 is CASSLRTVTGELFF. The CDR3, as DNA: TGTGCCAGCAGTTTACGGACAGTAACCGGGGAGCTGTTTTTT.

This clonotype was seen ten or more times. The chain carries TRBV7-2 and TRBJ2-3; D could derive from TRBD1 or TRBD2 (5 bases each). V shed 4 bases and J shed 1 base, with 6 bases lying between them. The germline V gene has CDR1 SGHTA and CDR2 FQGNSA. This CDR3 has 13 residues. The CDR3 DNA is TGTGCCAGCAGCTCGGGACGCACAGATACGCAGTATTTT. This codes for CASSSGRTDTQYF.

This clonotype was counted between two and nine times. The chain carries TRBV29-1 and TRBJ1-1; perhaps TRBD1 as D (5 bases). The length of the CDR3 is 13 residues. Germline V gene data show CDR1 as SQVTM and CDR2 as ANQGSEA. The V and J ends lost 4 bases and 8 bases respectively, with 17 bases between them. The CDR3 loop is CSVASAGRFEAFF. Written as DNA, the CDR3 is TGCAGCGTTGCCTCTGCAGGGAGATTCGAAGCTTTCTTT.